This TCR beta chain was observed in a study of blood T cell repertoires in COVID-19. In the study overall: Sources were T cells, B-cell-depleted T cells, or PBMCs; the material itself was cDNA or gDNA.

Germline trimming cut 4 bases from V and 4 bases from J; bases unmatched to any gene: 6. Germline V CDR1 and CDR2: SGDLS, YYNGEE. This CDR3 region has 16 residues. Across over 20 US areas, participants ranged in age from 18 to 89 years. Categorization into cohorts depended on clinical history that participants reported. Among Cohort 3 donors, those recovered had two negative PCRs, clearance, or symptom resolution. Some clones are missing from TCRdb's copy, which holds only in-frame ones; the method was immunoSEQ multiplex PCR. Here the sample spans 200,000 to 250,000 clones, approximately 83% being singletons.

The TCR was taken from a woman aged 55-70 years who had recovered from COVID-19. The specimen was PBMCs or T cells enriched from blood (not recorded which). The rearrangement links TRBV9 to TRBJ2-1; 12 nucleotides line up with TRBD2. DNA of the CDR3: TGTGCCAGCAGCCCGCGGACTAGCGGGGTGTACAATGAGCAGTTCTTC. Translation gives CASSPRTSGVYNEQFF.